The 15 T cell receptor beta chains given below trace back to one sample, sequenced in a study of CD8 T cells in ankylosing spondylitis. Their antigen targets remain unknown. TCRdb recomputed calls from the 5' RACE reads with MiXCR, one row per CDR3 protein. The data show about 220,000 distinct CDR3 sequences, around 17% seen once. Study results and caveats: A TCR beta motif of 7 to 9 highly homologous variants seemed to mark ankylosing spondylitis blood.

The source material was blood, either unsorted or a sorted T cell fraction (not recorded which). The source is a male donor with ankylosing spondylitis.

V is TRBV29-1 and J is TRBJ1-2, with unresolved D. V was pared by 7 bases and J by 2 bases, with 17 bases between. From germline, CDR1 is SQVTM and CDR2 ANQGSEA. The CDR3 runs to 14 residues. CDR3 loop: CSAPGLGDNYGYTF. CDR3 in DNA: TGCAGCGCCCCCGGGCTGGGAGACAACTATGGCTACACCTTC. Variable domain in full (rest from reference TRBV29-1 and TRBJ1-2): SAVISQKPSRDICQRGTSLTIQCQVDSQVTMMFWYRQQPGQSLTLIATANQGSEATYESGFVIDKFPISRPNLTFSTLTVSNMSPEDSSIYLCSAPGLGDNYGYTFGSGTRLTVV.

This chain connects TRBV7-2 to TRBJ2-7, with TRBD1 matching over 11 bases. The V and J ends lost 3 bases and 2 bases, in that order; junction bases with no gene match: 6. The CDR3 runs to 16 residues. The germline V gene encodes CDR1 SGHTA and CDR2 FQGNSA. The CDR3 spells CASSFSSGQGAYEQYF. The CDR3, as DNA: TGTGCCAGCAGCTTTTCCTCGGGACAGGGGGCCTACGAGCAGTACTTC.

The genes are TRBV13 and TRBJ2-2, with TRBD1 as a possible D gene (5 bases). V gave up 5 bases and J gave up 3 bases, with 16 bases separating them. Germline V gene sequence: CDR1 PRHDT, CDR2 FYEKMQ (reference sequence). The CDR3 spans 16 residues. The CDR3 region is CASSPLTDFDTGELFF. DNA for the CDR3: TGTGCCAGCAGCCCATTGACAGATTTCGACACCGGGGAGCTGTTTTTT. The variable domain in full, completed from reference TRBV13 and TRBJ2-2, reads AAGVIQSPRHLIKEKRETATLKCYPIPRHDTVYWYQQGPGQDPQFLISFYEKMQSDKGSIPDRFSAQQFSDYHSELNMSSLELGDSALYFCASSPLTDFDTGELFFGEGSRLTVL.

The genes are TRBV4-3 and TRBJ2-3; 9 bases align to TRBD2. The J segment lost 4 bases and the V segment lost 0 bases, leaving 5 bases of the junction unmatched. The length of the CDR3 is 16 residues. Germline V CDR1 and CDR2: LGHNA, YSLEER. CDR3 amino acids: CASSQEAGGPADTQYF. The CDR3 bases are TGCGCCAGCAGCCAAGAGGCGGGAGGGCCGGCAGATACGCAGTATTTT.

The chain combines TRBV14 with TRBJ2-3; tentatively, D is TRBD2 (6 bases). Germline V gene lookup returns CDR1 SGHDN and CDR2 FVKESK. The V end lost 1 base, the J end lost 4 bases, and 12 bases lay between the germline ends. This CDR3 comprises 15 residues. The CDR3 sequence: CASSQVRGAADTQYF. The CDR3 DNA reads TGTGCCAGCAGCCAAGTGCGGGGAGCGGCAGATACGCAGTATTTT.

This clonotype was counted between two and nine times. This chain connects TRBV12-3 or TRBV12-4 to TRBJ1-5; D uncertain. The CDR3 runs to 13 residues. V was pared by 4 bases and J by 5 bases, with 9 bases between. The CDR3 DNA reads TGTGCCAGCAGTTCCCAGCTTCATCAGCCCCAGCATTTT. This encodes CASSSQLHQPQHF.

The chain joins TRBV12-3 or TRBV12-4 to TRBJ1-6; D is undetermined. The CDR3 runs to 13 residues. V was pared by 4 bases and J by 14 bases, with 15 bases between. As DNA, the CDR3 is TGTGCCAGCAGTTCCCCGGGCCTCCGGGCCCTCCACTTT. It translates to CASSSPGLRALHF.

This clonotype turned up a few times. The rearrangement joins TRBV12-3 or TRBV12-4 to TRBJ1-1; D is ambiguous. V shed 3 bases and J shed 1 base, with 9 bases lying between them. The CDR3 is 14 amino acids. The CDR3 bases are TGTGCCAGCAGTTTTGGGTTAACGAACACTGAAGCTTTCTTT. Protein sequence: CASSFGLTNTEAFF.

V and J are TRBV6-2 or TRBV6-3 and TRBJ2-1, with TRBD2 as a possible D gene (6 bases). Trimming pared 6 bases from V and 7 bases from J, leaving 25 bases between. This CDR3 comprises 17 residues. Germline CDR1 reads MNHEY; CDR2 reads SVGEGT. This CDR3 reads CASSQTGTGSPYNEQFF. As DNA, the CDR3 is TGTGCCAGCAGCCAAACGGGGACCGGGAGCCCTTATAATGAGCAGTTCTTC.

The CDR3 region is CASSLSDGGTGTQYF. The DNA of the CDR3 is TGTGCCAGCAGTTTATCGGATGGAGGGACAGGGACCCAGTACTTC. The rearrangement joins TRBV27 to TRBJ2-5; 8 bases match TRBD1. With 0 bases clipped from V and 7 bases from J, the junction kept 7 bases outside the gene matches. The CDR3 consists of 15 residues. CDR1 and CDR2 (germline): MNHEY, SMNVEV (reference sequence).

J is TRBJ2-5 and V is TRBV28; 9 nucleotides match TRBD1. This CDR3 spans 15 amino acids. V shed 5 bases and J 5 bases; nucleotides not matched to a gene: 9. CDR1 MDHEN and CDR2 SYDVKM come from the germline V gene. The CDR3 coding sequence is TGTGCCAGCAGTCCCCGGACAGGGGAGCGGGAGACCCAGTACTTC. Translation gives CASSPRTGERETQYF.

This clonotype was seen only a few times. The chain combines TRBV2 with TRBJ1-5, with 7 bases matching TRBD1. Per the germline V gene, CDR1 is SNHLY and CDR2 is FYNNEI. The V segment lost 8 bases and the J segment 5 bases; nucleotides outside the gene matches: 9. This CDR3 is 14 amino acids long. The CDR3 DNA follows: TGTGCCAGCCGGCCCAGGGGGGAGTATCAGCCCCAGCATTTT. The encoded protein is CASRPRGEYQPQHF.

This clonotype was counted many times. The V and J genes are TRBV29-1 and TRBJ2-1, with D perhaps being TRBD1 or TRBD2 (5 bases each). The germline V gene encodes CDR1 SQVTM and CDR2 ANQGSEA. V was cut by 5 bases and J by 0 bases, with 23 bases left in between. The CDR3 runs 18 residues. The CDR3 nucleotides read TGCAGCGTTCAGGGTAGCGCGGCGCGGAGCGTCTCCTACAATGAGCAGTTCTTC. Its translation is CSVQGSAARSVSYNEQFF.

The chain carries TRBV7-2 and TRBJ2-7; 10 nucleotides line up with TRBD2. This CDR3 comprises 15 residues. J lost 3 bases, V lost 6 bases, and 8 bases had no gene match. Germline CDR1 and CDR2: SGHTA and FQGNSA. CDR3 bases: TGTGCCAGCAGTTCGGGACTAGCGTCTCTCTACGAGCAGTACTTC. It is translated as CASSSGLASLYEQYF.

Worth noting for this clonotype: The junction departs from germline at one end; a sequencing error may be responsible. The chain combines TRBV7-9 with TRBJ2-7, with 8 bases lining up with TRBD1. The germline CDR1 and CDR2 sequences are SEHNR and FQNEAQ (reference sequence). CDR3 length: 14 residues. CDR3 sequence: CANSLGQGPYEQYF. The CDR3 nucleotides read TGTGCCAACAGCTTAGGACAGGGACCTTACGAGCAGTACTTC.